The rows below give T cell receptor beta chains drawn from one sample of a study of T cell repertoires in cytomegalovirus infection. Each CDR3 protein is one row after TCRdb ran MiXCR on the reads. The sample lists 450,000 to 650,000 distinct CDR3 sequences, about 40% seen once, with 48% in the top ten. These receptors lack a known antigen. Sequencing used cultured PBMCs, obtained from culture after CMV antigen stimulation. These receptors originate from a human donor in good health (CMV status not recorded). Some clones in this sample may be carry-over from other donors' samples. Each CDR3 is given with its conserved first and last residue. A D gene is named only where the DNA matches it firmly. Only some rows state a clone size, as once, few, many or a class for expanded clones.

abundance	d_gene	v_gene	j_gene	CDR3aa	CDR3nt
-	-	TRBV6-1	TRBJ1-5	CASLGVWGPQHF	TGTGCCAGCCTAGGGGTTTGGGGGCCCCAGCATTTT
-	-	TRBV6-5	TRBJ1-2	CASSLGPISYGYTF	TGTGCCAGCAGTCTCGGGCCAATTTCCTATGGCTACACCTTC
-	TRBD1	TRBV6-2/TRBV6-3	TRBJ2-2	CASSPPGTGRNTGELFF	TGTGCCAGCAGCCCTCCCGGGACAGGGAGGAACACCGGGGAGCTGTTTTTT
-	-	TRBV12-3/TRBV12-4	TRBJ2-3	CASSTILGSDTQYF	TGTGCCAGCAGTACTATACTAGGGTCAGATACGCAGTATTTT
-	-	TRBV11-2	TRBJ2-1	CASSLDGGENSRSYNEQFF	TGTGCCAGCAGCTTAGATGGGGGAGAAAATAGTCGCTCCTACAATGAGCAGTTCTTC
many	TRBD1	TRBV7-2	TRBJ2-7	CASSLRTGTYEQYF	TGTGCCAGCAGCTTACGGACAGGGACCTACGAGCAGTACTTC
-	TRBD2	TRBV7-2	TRBJ2-1	CASSLGSGDENEQFF	TGTGCCAGCAGCTTGGGCAGCGGGGACGAGAATGAGCAGTTCTTC
-	-	TRBV5-1	TRBJ2-3	CASSPDIITDTQYF	TGCGCCAGCAGCCCAGACATAATCACAGATACGCAGTATTTT
many	-	TRBV7-2	TRBJ1-3	CASSLVASGISGNTIYF	TGTGCCAGCAGCTTAGTGGCTTCGGGGATTAGTGGAAACACCATATATTTT
-	TRBD1	TRBV29-1	TRBJ1-2	CSVRTGGVWGYTF	TGCAGCGTTCGGACAGGGGGCGTTTGGGGCTACACCTTC
-	-	TRBV7-2	TRBJ2-3	CASSSRRAGDTQYF	TGTGCCAGCAGCTCGCGGAGGGCCGGGGATACGCAGTATTTT
-	TRBD2	TRBV20-1	TRBJ2-7	CSARGQPTSGSDEQYF	TGCAGTGCTAGAGGACAACCGACTAGCGGGAGCGACGAGCAGTACTTC
few	-	TRBV6-1	TRBJ2-7	CASSEVVAHDEQYF	TGTGCCAGCAGTGAAGTCGTGGCTCACGACGAGCAGTACTTC
-	-	TRBV7-8	TRBJ2-7	CASSLGTRGSSYEQYF	TGTGCCAGCAGCTTAGGGACCAGGGGAAGCTCCTACGAGCAGTACTTC
-	TRBD1	TRBV28	TRBJ2-1	CASSSGTGILDEQFF	TGTGCCAGCAGTTCGGGGACAGGAATTCTAGATGAGCAGTTCTTC
-	-	TRBV4-2	TRBJ2-5	CASSQPTGAEAETQYF	TGTGCCAGCAGCCAACCGACTGGTGCGGAGGCAGAGACCCAGTACTTC
-	-	TRBV2	TRBJ2-1	CASSSSERVNEQFF	TGTGCCAGCAGCTCTAGCGAGCGGGTGAATGAGCAGTTCTTC
-	-	TRBV28	TRBJ1-5	CASSLALPGPQHF	TGTGCCAGCAGTTTGGCCCTTCCAGGGCCCCAGCATTTT
once	-	TRBV7-8	TRBJ1-5	CASSLALSGQPQHF	TGTGCCAGCAGCTTAGCATTATCGGGACAGCCCCAGCATTTT
few	-	TRBV2	TRBJ1-1	CASSESTGANTEAFF	TGTGCCAGCAGTGAATCGACAGGTGCGAACACTGAAGCTTTCTTT
-	-	TRBV27	TRBJ1-1	CASSLSKHQSLEAFF	TGTGCCAGCAGTTTATCGAAACACCAGAGTTTAGAAGCTTTCTTT
few	TRBD2	TRBV7-2	TRBJ2-1	CASSPQGLAGVEQFF	TGTGCCAGCAGCCCCCAAGGACTAGCGGGAGTGGAGCAGTTCTTC
-	-	TRBV11-2	TRBJ2-2	CASSSLFPGELFF	TGTGCCAGCAGCTCCCTTTTTCCCGGGGAGCTGTTTTTT
-	TRBD1	TRBV7-9	TRBJ1-6	CASSLGDRANSPLHF	TGTGCCAGCAGCTTAGGGGACAGGGCTAATTCACCCCTCCACTTT
-	-	TRBV19	TRBJ1-5	CASSMAGPPQHF	TGTGCCAGTAGTATGGCGGGGCCTCCCCAGCATTTT
-	-	TRBV28	TRBJ1-2	CASRGGSILNYGYTF	TGTGCCAGCAGGGGGGGGTCAATTCTTAACTATGGCTACACCTTC
few	TRBD1	TRBV7-9	TRBJ1-6	CASSFDRGHNSPLHF	TGTGCCAGCAGCTTCGACAGGGGTCATAATTCACCCCTCCACTTT
-	-	TRBV4-3	TRBJ1-4	CASSQTGHPDGDNEKLFF	TGCGCCAGCAGCCAGACGGGACACCCGGATGGGGATAATGAAAAACTGTTTTTT
once	TRBD1	TRBV10-3	TRBJ2-4	CAISSADRDEDIQYF	TGTGCCATCAGTTCTGCCGACAGGGATGAAGACATTCAGTACTTC